This T cell receptor (beta chain) derives from a study of control samples from healthy donors and cancer patients. Data came from immunoSEQ multiplex PCR; TCRdb stores just in-frame clones and leaves some out. The table records around 80,000 clones, 91% of them present only once. This CDR3 has 15 amino acids. Looked up from germline, CDR1 is MNHNS and CDR2 is SASEGT. Trimming took 2 bases from V and 4 from J, leaving 12 bases between them. The chain couples TRBV6-1 to TRBJ1-5, with D maybe TRBD1 (5 bases). Sequenced sample: blood. This receptor was identified in a man between 45 and 60 years old in good health. This CDR3 reads CASSERGRGNQPQHF. The CDR3 nucleotides read TGTGCCAGCAGTGAAAGGGGCCGAGGGAATCAGCCCCAGCATTTT.